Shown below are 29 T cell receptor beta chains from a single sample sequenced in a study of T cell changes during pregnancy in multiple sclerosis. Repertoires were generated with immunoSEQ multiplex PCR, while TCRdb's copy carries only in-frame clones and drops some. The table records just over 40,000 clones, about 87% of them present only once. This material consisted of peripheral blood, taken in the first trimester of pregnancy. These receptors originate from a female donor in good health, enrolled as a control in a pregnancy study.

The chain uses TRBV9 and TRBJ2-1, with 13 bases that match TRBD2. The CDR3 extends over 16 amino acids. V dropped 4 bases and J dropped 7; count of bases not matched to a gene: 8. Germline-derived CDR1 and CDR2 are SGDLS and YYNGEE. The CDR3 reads CASSPQLAGGPNEQFF. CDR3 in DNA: TGTGCCAGCAGCCCCCAACTAGCGGGAGGGCCGAATGAGCAGTTCTTC.

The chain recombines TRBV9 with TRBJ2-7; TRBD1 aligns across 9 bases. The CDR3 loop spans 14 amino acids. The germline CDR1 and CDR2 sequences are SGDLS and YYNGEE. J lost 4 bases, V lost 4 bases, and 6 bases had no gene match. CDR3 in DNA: TGTGCCAGCAGCCCCCGGGACAGGGTTTACGAGCAGTACTTC. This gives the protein CASSPRDRVYEQYF.

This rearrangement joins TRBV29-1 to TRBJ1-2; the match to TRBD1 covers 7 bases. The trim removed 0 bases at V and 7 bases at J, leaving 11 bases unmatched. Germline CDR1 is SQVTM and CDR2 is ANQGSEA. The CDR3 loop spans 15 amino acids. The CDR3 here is CSVEDPPGGRSGYTF. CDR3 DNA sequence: TGCAGCGTTGAAGATCCCCCAGGGGGAAGAAGTGGCTACACCTTC.

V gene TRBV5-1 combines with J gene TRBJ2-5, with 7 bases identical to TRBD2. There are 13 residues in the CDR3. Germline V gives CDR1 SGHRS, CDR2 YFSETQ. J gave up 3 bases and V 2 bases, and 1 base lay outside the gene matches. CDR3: CASSFGGKETQYF. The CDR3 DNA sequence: TGCGCCAGCAGCTTCGGGGGGAAAGAGACCCAGTACTTC.

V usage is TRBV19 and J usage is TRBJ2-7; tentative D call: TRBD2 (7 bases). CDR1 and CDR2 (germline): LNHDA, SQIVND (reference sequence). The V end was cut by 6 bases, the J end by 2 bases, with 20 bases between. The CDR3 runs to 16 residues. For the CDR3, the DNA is TGTGCCAGTAGACCAAGGGGGGGAGGCCCCCCCTACGAGCAGTACTTC. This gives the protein CASRPRGGGPPYEQYF.

The CDR3 sequence is CASSGGLGAGGLGGELFF. CDR3 nucleotides: TGTGCCAGCAGCGGGGGTCTCGGAGCGGGGGGCCTGGGCGGGGAGCTGTTTTTT. The chain uses TRBV9 and TRBJ2-2; 9 bases align to TRBD2. Germline values: CDR1 SGDLS, CDR2 YYNGEE. Trimming took 3 bases from V and 7 from J; bases not matched to a gene: 16. The CDR3 length is 18 residues.

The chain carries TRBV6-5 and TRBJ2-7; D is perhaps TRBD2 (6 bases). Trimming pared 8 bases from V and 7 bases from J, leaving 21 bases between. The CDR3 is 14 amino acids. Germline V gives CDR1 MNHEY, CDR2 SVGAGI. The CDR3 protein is CASAEGFGGGEQYF. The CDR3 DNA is TGTGCCAGCGCAGAAGGGTTCGGGGGTGGGGAGCAGTACTTC.

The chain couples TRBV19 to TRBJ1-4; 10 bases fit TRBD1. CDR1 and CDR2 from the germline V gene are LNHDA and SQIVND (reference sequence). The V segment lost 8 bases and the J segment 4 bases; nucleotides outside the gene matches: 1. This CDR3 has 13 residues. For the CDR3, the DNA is TGTGCCAGTTGGGACAGGGGTAATGAAAAACTGTTTTTT. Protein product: CASWDRGNEKLFF.

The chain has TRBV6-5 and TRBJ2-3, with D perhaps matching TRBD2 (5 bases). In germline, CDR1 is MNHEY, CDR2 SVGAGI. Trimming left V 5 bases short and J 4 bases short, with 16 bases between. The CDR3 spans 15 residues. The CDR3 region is CASSLGTSFADTQYF. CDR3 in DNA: TGTGCCAGCAGTCTGGGAACTAGTTTCGCAGATACGCAGTATTTT.

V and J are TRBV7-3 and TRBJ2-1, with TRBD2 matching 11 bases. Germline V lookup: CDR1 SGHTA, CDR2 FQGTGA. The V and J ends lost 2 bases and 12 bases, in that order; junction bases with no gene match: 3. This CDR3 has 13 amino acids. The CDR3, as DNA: TGTGCCAGCAGCTTAGAGGGACTAGCGGCGCAGTTCTTC. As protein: CASSLEGLAAQFF.

CDR3 protein: CASSLTGGAAFF. The CDR3 region has the DNA TGTGCCAGCAGCTTAACAGGGGGCGCGGCTTTCTTT. The chain recombines TRBV7-2 with TRBJ1-1; 9 positions match TRBD1. The CDR3 extends over 12 amino acids. The junction had 3 bases not matched to a gene; V was cut back by 2 bases and J by 11 bases. The germline V gene has CDR1 SGHTA and CDR2 FQGNSA.

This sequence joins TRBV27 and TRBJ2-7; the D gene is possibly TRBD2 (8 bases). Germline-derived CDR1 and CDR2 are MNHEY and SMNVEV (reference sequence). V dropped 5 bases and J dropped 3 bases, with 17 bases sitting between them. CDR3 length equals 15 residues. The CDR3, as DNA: TGTGCCAGCAGTGCCTCGGGAGGGGGCAGCTACGAGCAGTACTTC. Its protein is CASSASGGGSYEQYF.

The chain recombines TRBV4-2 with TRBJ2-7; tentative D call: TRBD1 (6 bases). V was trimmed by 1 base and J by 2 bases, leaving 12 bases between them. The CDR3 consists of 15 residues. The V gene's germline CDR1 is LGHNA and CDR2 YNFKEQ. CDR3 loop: CASSQVGTGTYEQYF. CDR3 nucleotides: TGTGCCAGCAGCCAAGTGGGTACAGGGACCTACGAGCAGTACTTC.

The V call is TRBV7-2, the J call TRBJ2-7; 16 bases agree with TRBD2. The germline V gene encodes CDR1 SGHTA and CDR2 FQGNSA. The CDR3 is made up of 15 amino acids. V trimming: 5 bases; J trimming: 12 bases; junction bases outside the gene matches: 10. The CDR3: CASSQGTSGRAGAYF. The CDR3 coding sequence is TGTGCCAGCAGCCAAGGGACTAGCGGGAGGGCCGGGGCGTACTTC.

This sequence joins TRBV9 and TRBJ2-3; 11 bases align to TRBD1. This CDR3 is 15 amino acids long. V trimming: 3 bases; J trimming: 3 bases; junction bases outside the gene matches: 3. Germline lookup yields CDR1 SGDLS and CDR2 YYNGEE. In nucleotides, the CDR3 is TGTGCCAGCAGCGCGTGGGACAGGGGGACAGATACGCAGTATTTT. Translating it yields CASSAWDRGTDTQYF.

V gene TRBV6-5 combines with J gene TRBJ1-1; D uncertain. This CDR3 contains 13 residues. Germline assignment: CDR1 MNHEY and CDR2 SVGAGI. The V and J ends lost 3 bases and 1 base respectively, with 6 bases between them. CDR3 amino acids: CASSYTANTEAFF. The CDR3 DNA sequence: TGTGCCAGCAGTTATACAGCGAACACTGAAGCTTTCTTT.

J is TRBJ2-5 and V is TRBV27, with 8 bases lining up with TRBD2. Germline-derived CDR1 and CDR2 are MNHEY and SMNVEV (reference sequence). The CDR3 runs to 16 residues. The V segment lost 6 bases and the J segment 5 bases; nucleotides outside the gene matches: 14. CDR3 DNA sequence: TGTGCCAGCAGACCTTTAGCGGGGCCATTGGGGGAGACCCAGTACTTC. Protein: CASRPLAGPLGETQYF.

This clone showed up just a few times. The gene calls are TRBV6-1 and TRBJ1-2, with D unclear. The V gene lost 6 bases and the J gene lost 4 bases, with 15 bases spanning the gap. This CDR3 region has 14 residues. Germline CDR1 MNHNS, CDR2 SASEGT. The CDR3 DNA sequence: TGTGCCAGCAGAGAGACGGGAGGAACCTATGGCTACACCTTC. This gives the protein CASRETGGTYGYTF.

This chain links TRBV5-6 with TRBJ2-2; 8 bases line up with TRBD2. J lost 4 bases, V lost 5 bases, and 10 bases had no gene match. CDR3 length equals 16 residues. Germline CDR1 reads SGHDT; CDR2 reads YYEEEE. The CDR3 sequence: CASRPRAGGVTGELFF. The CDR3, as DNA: TGTGCCAGCAGGCCTCGGGCGGGGGGAGTCACCGGGGAGCTGTTTTTT. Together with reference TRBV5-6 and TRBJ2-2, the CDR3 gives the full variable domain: DAGVTQSPTHLIKTRGQQVTLRCSPKSGHDTVSWYQQALGQGPQFIFQYYEEEERQRGNFPDRFSGHQFPNYSSELNVNALLLGDSALYLCASRPRAGGVTGELFFGEGSRLTVL.

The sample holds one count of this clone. The CDR3 nucleotides read TGTGCCAGCAGCCTGAATCAGCCCCAGCATTTT. Its protein product is CASSLNQPQHF. This chain uses TRBV27 with TRBJ1-5; D gene unclear. The V end was cut by 6 bases, the J end by 4 bases, with 4 bases between. Germline CDR1 MNHEY, CDR2 SMNVEV (reference sequence). This CDR3 spans 11 amino acids.

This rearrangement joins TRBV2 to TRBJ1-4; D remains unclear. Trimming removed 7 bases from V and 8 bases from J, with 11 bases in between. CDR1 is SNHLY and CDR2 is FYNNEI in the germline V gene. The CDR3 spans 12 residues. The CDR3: CASIAAGEKLFF. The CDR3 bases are TGTGCCAGCATCGCCGCGGGGGAAAAACTGTTTTTT.

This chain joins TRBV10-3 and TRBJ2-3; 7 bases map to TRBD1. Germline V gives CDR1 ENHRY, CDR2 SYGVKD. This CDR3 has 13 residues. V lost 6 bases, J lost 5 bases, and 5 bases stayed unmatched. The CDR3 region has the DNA TGTGCCATCAGGGGGACAGACAGAGATACGCAGTATTTT. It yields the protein CAIRGTDRDTQYF.

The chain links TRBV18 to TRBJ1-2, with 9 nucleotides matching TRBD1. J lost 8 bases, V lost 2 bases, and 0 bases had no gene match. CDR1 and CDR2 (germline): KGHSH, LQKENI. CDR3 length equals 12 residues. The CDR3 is CASSPGTGGYTF. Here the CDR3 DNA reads TGTGCCAGCTCACCAGGGACAGGGGGCTACACCTTC.

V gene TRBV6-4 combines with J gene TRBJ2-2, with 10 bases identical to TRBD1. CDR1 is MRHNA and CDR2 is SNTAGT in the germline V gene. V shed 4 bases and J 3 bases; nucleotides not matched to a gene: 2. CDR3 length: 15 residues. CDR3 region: CASSAGQGDTGELFF. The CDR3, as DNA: TGTGCCAGCAGTGCCGGACAGGGGGACACCGGGGAGCTGTTTTTT.

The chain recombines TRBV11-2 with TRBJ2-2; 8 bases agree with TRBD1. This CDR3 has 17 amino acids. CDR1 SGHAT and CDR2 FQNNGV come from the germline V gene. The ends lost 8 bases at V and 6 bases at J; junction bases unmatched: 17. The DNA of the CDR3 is TGTGCCAGCCGCCGCCCCTACAGGGGGAAGGCGGCCGGGGAGCTGTTTTTT. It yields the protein CASRRPYRGKAAGELFF.

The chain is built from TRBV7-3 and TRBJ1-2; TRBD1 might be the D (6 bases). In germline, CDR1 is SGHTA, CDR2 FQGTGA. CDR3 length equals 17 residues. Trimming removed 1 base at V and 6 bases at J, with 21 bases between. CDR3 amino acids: CASSLNRLDSLSDGYTF. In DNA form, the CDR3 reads TGTGCCAGCAGCTTAAACCGCTTGGACAGCCTTTCGGATGGCTACACCTTC.

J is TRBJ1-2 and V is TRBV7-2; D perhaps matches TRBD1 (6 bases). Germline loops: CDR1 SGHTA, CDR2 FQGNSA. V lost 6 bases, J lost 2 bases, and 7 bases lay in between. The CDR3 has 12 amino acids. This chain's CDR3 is CASRGANYGYTF. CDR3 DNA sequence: TGTGCCAGCAGGGGGGCAAACTATGGCTACACCTTC.

The CDR3 is CASSLAGSQGHGYTF. The CDR3 bases are TGTGCCAGCAGCTTGGCCGGCAGTCAGGGGCATGGCTACACCTTC. The gene calls are TRBV5-5 and TRBJ1-2; D is perhaps TRBD1 (6 bases). V was pared by 0 bases and J by 6 bases, with 15 bases between. Looked up from germline, CDR1 is SGHKS and CDR2 is YYEKEE (reference sequence). The CDR3 covers 15 residues.

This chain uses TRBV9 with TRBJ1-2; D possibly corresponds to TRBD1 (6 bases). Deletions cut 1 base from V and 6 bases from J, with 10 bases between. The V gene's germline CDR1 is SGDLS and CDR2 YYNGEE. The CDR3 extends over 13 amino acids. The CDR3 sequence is CASSVRTDDGYTF. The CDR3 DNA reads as TGTGCCAGCAGCGTAAGGACAGACGATGGCTACACCTTC.